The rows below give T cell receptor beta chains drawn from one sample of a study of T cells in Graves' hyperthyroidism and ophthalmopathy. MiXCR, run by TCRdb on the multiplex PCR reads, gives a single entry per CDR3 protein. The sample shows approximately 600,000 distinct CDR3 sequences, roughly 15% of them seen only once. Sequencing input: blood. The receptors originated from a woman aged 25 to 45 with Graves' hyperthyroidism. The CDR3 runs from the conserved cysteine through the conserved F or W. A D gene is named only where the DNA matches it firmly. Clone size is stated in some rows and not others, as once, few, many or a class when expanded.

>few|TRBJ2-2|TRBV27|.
CASSLGTSGGGGELFF
TGTGCCAGCAGTTTGGGCACGTCAGGGGGGGGCGGGGAGCTGTTTTTT
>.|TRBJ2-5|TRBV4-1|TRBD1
CASSQDRGGQETQYF
TGTGCCAGCAGCCAAGACAGGGGGGGCCAAGAGACCCAGTACTTC
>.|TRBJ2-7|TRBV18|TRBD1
CASSRSPDRASYEQYF
TGTGCCAGCTCACGAAGTCCGGACAGGGCCTCCTACGAGCAGTACTTC
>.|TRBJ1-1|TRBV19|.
CASSIPPYEAFF
TGTGCCAGTAGTATACCCCCATATGAAGCTTTCTTT
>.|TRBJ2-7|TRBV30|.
CAWTRGRYEQYF
TGTGCCTGGACCAGGGGCCGGTACGAGCAGTACTTC
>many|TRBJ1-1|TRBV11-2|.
CASSWPFSGGTNTEAFF
TGTGCCAGCAGCTGGCCCTTTTCGGGAGGAACGAACACTGAAGCTTTCTTT
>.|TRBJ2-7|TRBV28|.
CASSFSSANGSEGQHF
TGTGCCAGCAGTTTTAGTTCGGCTAACGGGAGTGAGGGGCAGCACTTC
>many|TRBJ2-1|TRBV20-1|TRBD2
CSASGLAGEVGQFF
TGCAGTGCTAGCGGGCTAGCGGGAGAGGTTGGGCAGTTCTTC
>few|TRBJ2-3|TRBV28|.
CASSSGGANTDTQYF
TGTGCCAGCAGTTCGGGGGGCGCAAACACAGATACGCAGTATTTT
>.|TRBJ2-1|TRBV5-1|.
CASREEGVSYNEQFF
TGCGCCAGCAGGGAGGAGGGAGTTTCCTACAATGAGCAGTTCTTC
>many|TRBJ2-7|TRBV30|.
CAWSGDFYEQYF
TGTGCCTGGAGTGGAGATTTCTACGAGCAGTACTTC
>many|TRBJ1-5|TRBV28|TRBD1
CASTRTGIYQPQHF
TGTGCCAGCACCCGGACAGGGATCTATCAGCCCCAGCATTTT
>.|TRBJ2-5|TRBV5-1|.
CASSFGAAPVETQYF
TGCGCCAGCAGCTTCGGGGCCGCCCCCGTAGAGACCCAGTACTTC
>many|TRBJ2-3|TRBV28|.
CASSFGSGHTDTQYF
TGTGCCAGCAGTTTCGGAAGCGGTCACACAGATACGCAGTATTTT
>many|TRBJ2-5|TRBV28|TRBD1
CASSLSGQGEGTQYF
TGTGCCAGCAGTTTATCCGGACAGGGGGAGGGGACCCAGTACTTC
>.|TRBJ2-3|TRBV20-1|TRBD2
CSASPASGRAPRSADTQYF
TGCAGTGCTAGTCCCGCTAGCGGGAGGGCCCCCAGGAGCGCAGATACGCAGTATTTT
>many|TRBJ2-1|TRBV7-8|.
CASSFRGTQTYYNEQFF
TGTGCCAGCAGCTTCAGGGGGACTCAGACTTATTACAATGAGCAGTTCTTC
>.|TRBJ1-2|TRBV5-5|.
CASSLYRVYEGYTF
TGTGCCAGCAGCTTATACAGGGTGTATGAGGGCTACACCTTC
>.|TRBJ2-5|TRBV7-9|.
CASSRPLGFSQETQYF
TGTGCCAGCAGCCGGCCCCTGGGATTTTCGCAAGAGACCCAGTACTTC
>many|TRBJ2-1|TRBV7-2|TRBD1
CASSRDRDGSNEQFF
TGTGCCAGCAGCCGCGACAGGGATGGTAGTAATGAGCAGTTCTTC
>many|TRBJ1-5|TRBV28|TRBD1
CASSSRQGWGNQPQHF
TGTGCCAGCAGTTCTCGACAGGGGTGGGGTAATCAGCCCCAGCATTTT
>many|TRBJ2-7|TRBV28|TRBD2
CASSFRGDYEQYF
TGTGCCAGCAGTTTCCGGGGGGATTACGAGCAGTACTTC
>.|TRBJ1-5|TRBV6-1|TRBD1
CASETQGGGQPQHF
TGTGCCAGCGAGACTCAGGGGGGTGGGCAGCCCCAGCATTTT
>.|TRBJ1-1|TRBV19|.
CASSIVRREAFF
TGTGCCAGTAGTATAGTACGGCGTGAAGCTTTCTTT